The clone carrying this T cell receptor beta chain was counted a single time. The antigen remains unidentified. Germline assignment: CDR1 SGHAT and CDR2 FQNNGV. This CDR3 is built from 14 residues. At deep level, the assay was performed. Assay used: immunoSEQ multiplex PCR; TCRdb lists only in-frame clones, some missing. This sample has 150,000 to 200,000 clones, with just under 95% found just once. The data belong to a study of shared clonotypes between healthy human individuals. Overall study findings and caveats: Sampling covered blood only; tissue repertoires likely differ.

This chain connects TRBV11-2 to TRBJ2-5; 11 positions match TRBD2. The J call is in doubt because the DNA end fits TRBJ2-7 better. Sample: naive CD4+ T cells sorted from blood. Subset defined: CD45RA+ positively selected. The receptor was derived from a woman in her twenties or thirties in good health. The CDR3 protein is CASRPSGRLYEQYF. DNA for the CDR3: TGTGCCAGCAGACCTAGCGGGAGGTTATACGAGCAGTACTTC.